These 7 T cell receptor beta chains share one sample of origin, sequenced in a study of OX40 agonist ivuxolimab in advanced cancers. The method was immunoSEQ multiplex PCR; TCRdb's version includes in-frame clones alone and lacks a portion of them. The data hold about 88,000 clones, with 85% observed a single time. Sequenced here: CD4+ or CD8+ T cells sorted from blood, sampled in a trial of the OX40 agonist ivuxolimab. These receptors were collected from an adult with an advanced solid tumor such as melanoma, head and neck, liver or kidney cancer.

CDR3 in amino acids: CASSFDRHSSYEQYV. The CDR3 bases are TGTGCCAGCAGCTTTGACAGACACAGCTCCTACGAGCAGTACGTC. This sequence joins TRBV7-2 and TRBJ2-7; a weak D match, TRBD1 (5 bases). CDR3 length: 15 amino acids. From germline, CDR1 is SGHTA and CDR2 FQGNSA. Trimming took off 3 bases at V and 0 bases at J, with 12 bases between the two ends.

This sequence joins TRBV28 and TRBJ1-2; D may be TRBD1 (5 bases). CDR3 length: 17 amino acids. Germline CDR1 MDHEN, CDR2 SYDVKM. Trimming left V 3 bases short and J 8 bases short, with 25 bases between. The chain's CDR3 is CASSLDATGYRGAGYTF. The DNA for the CDR3 is TGTGCCAGCAGTTTGGACGCCACAGGTTATAGAGGGGCCGGCTACACCTTC.

This clone was recorded only once. The V and J genes are TRBV28 and TRBJ2-1; D is ambiguous. The ends were cut back, 7 bases at V and 8 bases at J, with 18 bases in the middle. The CDR3 consists of 14 residues. Germline-derived CDR1 and CDR2 are MDHEN and SYDVKM. In nucleotides, the CDR3 is TGTGCCAGCACCTTCGGCTCGCTTGAGGATGAGCAGTTCTTC. This encodes CASTFGSLEDEQFF. Combining the CDR3 with reference TRBV28 and TRBJ2-1 gives the whole variable domain DVKVTQSSRYLVKRTGEKVFLECVQDMDHENMFWYRQDPGLGLRLIYFSYDVKMKEKGDIPEGYSVSREKKERFSLILESASTNQTSMYLCASTFGSLEDEQFFGPGTRLTVL.

The chain uses TRBV29-1 and TRBJ2-5; D possibly corresponds to TRBD2 (6 bases). V lost 0 bases, J lost 4 bases, and 18 bases lay in between. The CDR3 runs to 16 residues. Germline CDR1 SQVTM, CDR2 ANQGSEA. CDR3 nucleotide sequence: TGCAGCGTTGAAGAAGTAAGATCGGGCGGGGCAGAGACCCAGTACTTC. Translation gives CSVEEVRSGGAETQYF.

The chain links TRBV19 to TRBJ1-3; 7 bases align to TRBD1. With 5 bases clipped from V and 4 bases from J, the junction kept 8 bases outside the gene matches. CDR1 and CDR2 (germline): LNHDA, SQIVND (reference sequence). CDR3 length: 15 amino acids. CDR3 sequence (DNA): TGTGCCAGTAGTTTCAGACAGGGAGTCGGAAACACCATATATTTT. Its protein is CASSFRQGVGNTIYF. The variable domain in full, with the rest retrieved from reference TRBV19 and TRBJ1-3, is DGGITQSPKYLFRKEGQNVTLSCEQNLNHDAMYWYRQDPGQGLRLIYYSQIVNDFQKGDIAEGYSVSREKKESFPLTVTSAQKNPTAFYLCASSFRQGVGNTIYFGEGSWLTVV.

The chain carries TRBV2 and TRBJ1-6; weak D call: TRBD1 (5 bases). Trimming pared 7 bases from V and 7 bases from J, leaving 20 bases between. This CDR3 comprises 16 residues. Germline V gene data show CDR1 as SNHLY and CDR2 as FYNNEI. In nucleotides, the CDR3 is TGTGCCAGCACTCTACTACTCGGGGCAGGCAATTCACCCCTCCACTTT. Its translation: CASTLLLGAGNSPLHF.

The gene calls are TRBV7-8 and TRBJ1-5; no clear D. The germline V and J ends were trimmed by 4 bases and 0 bases, with 13 bases remaining between them. Germline V gene lookup returns CDR1 SGHVS and CDR2 FQNEAQ. This CDR3 has 16 amino acids. CDR3: CASSSLAHYSNQPQHF. The CDR3, as DNA: TGTGCCAGCAGCTCACTTGCCCACTATAGCAATCAGCCCCAGCATTTT.